One sample yielded the 3 T cell receptor beta chains listed below, sequenced in a study of T cell responses to AZD1222 COVID-19 vaccine. Only in-frame clones appear in the TCRdb table, and some are missing; sequencing was by immunoSEQ multiplex PCR. The sample yields more than 110,000 clones, approximately 92% seen once. The starting material was peripheral blood, obtained 28 days after the second AZD1222 dose. Receptors originate from an adult who received the AZD1222 COVID-19 vaccine.

The rearrangement uses TRBV28 and TRBJ1-2; D remains unclear. The CDR3 has 13 residues. Trimming stripped 5 bases from V and 8 bases from J, with 15 bases between. The germline gives CDR1 MDHEN, CDR2 SYDVKM. For the CDR3, the DNA is TGTGCCAGCAGTAACCCCCACCCAAACGGCTACACCTTC. As protein: CASSNPHPNGYTF.

The rearrangement links TRBV4-3 to TRBJ2-3, with a weak D call TRBD1 (6 bases). V lost 5 bases and J 6 bases, leaving 15 bases between the germline ends. Germline CDR1 reads LGHNA; CDR2 reads YSLEER. CDR3 size: 14 residues. The CDR3: CASSGDMRYDTQYF. CDR3 nucleotides: TGCGCCAGCAGCGGGGACATGCGGTATGATACGCAGTATTTT.

The chain is built from TRBV9 and TRBJ2-1; a weak D match, TRBD1 (6 bases). CDR1 and CDR2 from the germline V gene are SGDLS and YYNGEE. The length of the CDR3 is 16 residues. Trimming removed 0 bases from V and 3 bases from J, with 13 bases in between. CDR3 sequence (DNA): TGTGCCAGCAGCGTAGAGGGGGTTAGCAGCTACAATGAGCAGTTCTTC. Protein product: CASSVEGVSSYNEQFF. Filled out from reference TRBV9 and TRBJ2-1, the complete variable domain reads DSGVTQTPKHLITATGQRVTLRCSPRSGDLSVYWYQQSLDQGLQFLIQYYNGEERAKGNILERFSAQQFPDLHSELNLSSLELGDSALYFCASSVEGVSSYNEQFFGPGTRLTVL.